This T cell receptor (beta chain) was recovered during a study of T-cell memory formation after mild COVID-19. Study-level points and caveats: Confirmation was lacking for SARS-CoV-2 specificity of second-wave clones that peaked on day 37. Clones that shrank (day 15 to 85) were balanced CD4/CD8, whereas later expanders leaned CD4+.

Constant-segment primers and 5'RACE yielded cDNA libraries for TCR alpha and TCR beta, each carrying sample barcodes and UMIs. TCRdb processed the 5' RACE reads anew with MiXCR; each CDR3 protein has one entry. The sample holds about 360,000 distinct CDR3 sequences; 13% to 15% are singletons and the top ten take 20% to 25%. Germline-derived CDR1 and CDR2 are MNHEY and SMNVEV (reference sequence). The CDR3 length is 14 residues. V dropped 6 bases and J dropped 1 base, with 12 bases sitting between them. This clonotype was observed a handful of times. The antigen is not known. The sample consisted of PBMCs or a T cell subset sorted from them (not recorded which). The rearrangement uses TRBV27 and TRBJ1-2; D is perhaps TRBD1 (5 bases). The origin of this receptor is a man younger than 35 who had mild COVID-19 (a few samples of this study predate the infection). Cell type and time point are not known. Written as DNA, the CDR3 is TGTGCCAGCAGGATCGACGGGGGTAACTATGGCTACACCTTC. Translation gives CASRIDGGNYGYTF.